Below are 23 T cell receptor beta chains sequenced from a single sample in a study of early T cells in non-severe SARS-CoV-2 infection. TCRdb redid the calling of the 5' RACE reads with MiXCR, one entry per CDR3 protein. Of fewer than 70,000 distinct CDR3 sequences detected, about 4.6% appear once; the ten largest clones hold around 3.4%. Sequencing used whole blood, obtained at baseline. Receptors were obtained from an adult who was a healthcare worker with PCR-confirmed SARS-CoV-2 infection or an uninfected control (not recorded which). The donor label of this sample is uncertain.

The genes are TRBV7-2 and TRBJ2-3, with 13 bases that match TRBD2. Germline V lookup: CDR1 SGHTA, CDR2 FQGNSA. This CDR3 contains 17 residues. V trimming: 5 bases; J trimming: 1 base; junction bases outside the gene matches: 6. The CDR3 is CASSPPGLAGGTDTQYF. The CDR3 DNA is TGTGCCAGCAGCCCTCCAGGACTAGCGGGAGGCACAGATACGCAGTATTTT.

This clonotype was seen more than once but under ten times. The chain carries TRBV6-2 or TRBV6-3 and TRBJ2-5, with unresolved D. Trimming removed 1 base from V and 2 bases from J, with 5 bases in between. Germline V gene data show CDR1 as MNHEY and CDR2 as SVGEGT. This CDR3 contains 13 residues. CDR3 coding DNA: TGTGCCAGCAGTTACTGGCAGCAAGAGACCCAGTACTTC. It encodes CASSYWQQETQYF.

On this clonotype itself: An end of the junction differs from the germline gene, which may be a read error. J is TRBJ1-1 and V is TRBV12-3 or TRBV12-4; 8 bases match TRBD1. This CDR3 comprises 17 residues. The CDR3 sequence: CASAILGQGFSLTEVFF. The CDR3 region has the DNA TGTGCCAGCGCTATCCTCGGACAGGGATTTAGTTTAACTGAAGTTTTCTTT.

This clonotype showed up just a few times. This chain uses TRBV9 with TRBJ2-2, with D perhaps matching TRBD1 (6 bases). The germline V gene has CDR1 SGDLS and CDR2 YYNGEE. There are 17 residues in the CDR3. The V end was cut by 3 bases, the J end by 3 bases, with 18 bases between. The CDR3, as DNA: TGTGCCAGCAGCGGAGACCTATTCAAGGGGGACACCGGGGAGCTGTTTTTT. Translated, it gives CASSGDLFKGDTGELFF. The variable domain in full, with the rest retrieved from reference TRBV9 and TRBJ2-2, is DSGVTQTPKHLITATGQRVTLRCSPRSGDLSVYWYQQSLDQGLQFLIQYYNGEERAKGNILERFSAQQFPDLHSELNLSSLELGDSALYFCASSGDLFKGDTGELFFGEGSRLTVL.

This clonotype was counted ten times or more. The rearrangement links TRBV11-2 to TRBJ1-6; D might be TRBD1 (5 bases). The CDR3 runs 15 residues. The V end lost 11 bases, the J end lost 0 bases, and 14 bases lay between the germline ends. Germline lookup yields CDR1 SGHAT and CDR2 FQNNGV. The CDR3 sequence is CAWKGASSYNSPLHF. CDR3 nucleotide sequence: TGTGCCTGGAAAGGGGCCAGCTCCTATAATTCACCCCTCCACTTT.

The table lists this clonotype with a few counts. The rearrangement uses TRBV12-3 or TRBV12-4 and TRBJ1-1; no clear D gene. Trimming stripped 7 bases from V and 1 base from J, with 13 bases between. This CDR3 contains 14 residues. The chain's CDR3 is CASISGVQNTEAFF. The CDR3 DNA reads as TGTGCCAGCATCTCTGGTGTACAGAACACTGAAGCTTTCTTT.

V usage is TRBV5-8 and J usage is TRBJ1-5; no clear D. This CDR3 region has 15 residues. CDR1 and CDR2 from the germline V gene are SGHTS and YDEGEE. V dropped 3 bases and J dropped 3 bases, with 13 bases sitting between them. The CDR3 loop reads CASSWSRNANQPQHF. The CDR3 region has the DNA TGTGCCAGCAGCTGGAGTAGGAACGCCAATCAGCCCCAGCATTTT.

This clonotype was observed many times. CDR3 sequence reads: CSARDRGALGYGYTF. CDR3 DNA sequence: TGCAGTGCTAGAGATCGGGGGGCGCTTGGCTATGGCTACACCTTC. This chain joins TRBV20-1 and TRBJ1-2, with a tentative D call TRBD1 (6 bases). CDR1 is DFQATT, CDR2 SNEGSKA, per germline (reference sequence). Between the trimmed V and J ends, which lost 0 bases and 4 bases, there was a span of 15 bases. The length of the CDR3 is 15 residues.

This clonotype has at least ten counts. The chain joins TRBV7-2 to TRBJ1-3; D not resolved. Trimming removed 2 bases from V and 4 bases from J, with 12 bases in between. This CDR3 has 15 residues. The germline gives CDR1 SGHTA, CDR2 FQGNSA. The CDR3 reads CASSLSVGPGNTIYF. CDR3 in DNA: TGTGCCAGCAGCTTATCGGTAGGGCCCGGAAACACCATATATTTT.

This clonotype was counted only a few times. The J gene is TRBJ2-3, the V gene TRBV7-3; no reliable D call. V shed 2 bases and J shed 0 bases, with 6 bases lying between them. Germline values: CDR1 SGHTA, CDR2 FQGTGA. This CDR3 region has 14 residues. The CDR3 region is CASSLESSTDTQYF. The CDR3 DNA follows: TGTGCCAGCAGCTTAGAGTCAAGCACAGATACGCAGTATTTT. Supplemented by reference TRBV7-3 and TRBJ2-3, the full variable domain reads GAGVSQTPSNKVTEKGKYVELRCDPISGHTALYWYRQSLGQGPEFLIYFQGTGAADDSGLPNDRFFAVRPEGSVSTLKIQRTERGDSAVYLCASSLESSTDTQYFGPGTRLTVL.

This clonotype was observed a few times. This chain uses TRBV19 with TRBJ2-2, with D maybe TRBD2 (5 bases). Germline CDR1 LNHDA, CDR2 SQIVND (reference sequence). The CDR3 has 14 amino acids. Trimming shortened V by 7 bases and J by 6 bases, and 15 bases separated the two germline ends. The CDR3 protein is CASNGRGVSGELFF. CDR3 DNA: TGTGCCAGTAACGGTCGGGGAGTCTCCGGGGAGCTGTTTTTT.

This clonotype was observed many times. The chain recombines TRBV7-2 with TRBJ1-3; tentatively, D is TRBD1 (5 bases). CDR1 is SGHTA and CDR2 is FQGNSA in the germline V gene. The CDR3 has 16 residues. Trimming left V 1 base short and J 0 bases short, with 10 bases between. The CDR3: CASSLGTTISGNTIYF. In nucleotides, the CDR3 is TGTGCCAGCAGCTTAGGGACAACAATCTCTGGAAACACCATATATTTT.

In its sample, this clonotype was seen a few times. The V call is TRBV11-2, the J call TRBJ2-1, with D possibly matching TRBD2 (6 bases). The V end was cut by 1 base, the J end by 14 bases, with 12 bases between. The germline gives CDR1 SGHAT, CDR2 FQNNGV. CDR3 size: 12 residues. The DNA for the CDR3 is TGTGCCAGCAGCTTAGGGGGAGGATCGGAGTTCTTC. Protein product: CASSLGGGSEFF.

V is TRBV7-3 and J is TRBJ1-5; D is unresolved. CDR3 length equals 12 residues. V lost 5 bases and J 0 bases, leaving 2 bases between the germline ends. Germline lookup yields CDR1 SGHTA and CDR2 FQGTGA. In nucleotides, the CDR3 is TGTGCCAGCAGCGATAGCAATCAGCCCCAGCATTTT. It specifies CASSDSNQPQHF.

This clonotype was recorded at least ten times. The chain uses TRBV24-1 and TRBJ1-1, with 9 bases matching TRBD1. From germline, CDR1 is KGHDR and CDR2 SFDVKD. The V and J ends lost 4 bases and 5 bases, in that order; junction bases with no gene match: 4. This CDR3 is built from 14 residues. The CDR3 reads CATSETGGATEAFF. CDR3 nucleotides: TGTGCCACCAGTGAAACAGGGGGCGCGACTGAAGCTTTCTTT.

About this clonotype itself: A much larger clone differs by one base, so this may be a read error. The CDR3 DNA is TGTGCCTGCAGCCAATTTACCCATTCAGGAGAGCAGTTCTTC. Translated, it gives CACSQFTHSGEQFF. The rearrangement links TRBV14 to TRBJ2-1, with D uncertain. Germline V gene sequence: CDR1 SGHDN, CDR2 FVKESK. This CDR3 is 14 amino acids long.

This clonotype was recorded at least ten times. The chain employs TRBV11-2 and TRBJ2-7; 8 bases map to TRBD2. CDR1 and CDR2 (germline): SGHAT, FQNNGV. The CDR3 is made up of 15 amino acids. V shed 0 bases and J 7 bases; nucleotides not matched to a gene: 8. CDR3 nucleotides: TGTGCCAGCAGCTTAGAGGGATTAGCGGGATTTGAGCAGTACTTC. This codes for CASSLEGLAGFEQYF.

In its sample, this clonotype was seen many times. The chain couples TRBV28 to TRBJ1-5, with D unclear. V was cut by 2 bases and J by 5 bases, with 4 bases left in between. The V gene's germline CDR1 is MDHEN and CDR2 SYDVKM. The CDR3 is 12 residues long. CDR3 nucleotide sequence: TGTGCCAGCAGTTTAGTGGATCAGCCCCAGCATTTT. Amino acids: CASSLVDQPQHF.

Many counts were recorded for this clonotype. V is TRBV20-1 and J is TRBJ1-4, with no clear D. Trimming removed 3 bases from V and 0 bases from J, with 8 bases in between. CDR1 is DFQATT and CDR2 is SNEGSKA in the germline V gene (reference sequence). The CDR3 spans 14 residues. The CDR3 DNA is TGCAGTGCTAGCACGCCAGCAACTAATGAAAAACTGTTTTTT. Its translation: CSASTPATNEKLFF.

This clonotype was recorded at least ten times. The V and J genes are TRBV7-6 and TRBJ1-1, with 10 bases fitting TRBD1. The germline V gene has CDR1 SGHVS and CDR2 FNYEAQ. The CDR3 has 15 amino acids. V trimming: 5 bases; J trimming: 4 bases; junction bases outside the gene matches: 7. CDR3 coding DNA: TGTGCCAGCAGCCTTAGGACAGGGGGAAGCACTGAAGCTTTCTTT. Its protein is CASSLRTGGSTEAFF. Supplemented by reference TRBV7-6 and TRBJ1-1, the full variable domain reads GAGVSQSPRYKVTKRGQDVALRCDPISGHVSLYWYRQALGQGPEFLTYFNYEAQQDKSGLPNDRFSAERPEGSISTLTIQRTEQRDSAMYRCASSLRTGGSTEAFFGQGTRLTVV.

This clonotype showed up just a few times. V gene TRBV5-5 combines with J gene TRBJ1-2, with D perhaps TRBD1 (5 bases). The length of the CDR3 is 13 residues. CDR1 is SGHKS, CDR2 YYEKEE, per germline (reference sequence). V was cut by 3 bases and J by 4 bases, with 10 bases left in between. CDR3 sequence: CASSSGQGYGYTF. In DNA, the CDR3 is TGTGCCAGCAGCTCTGGCCAGGGCTATGGCTACACCTTC.

This clonotype was detected ten times or more. The chain couples TRBV6-5 to TRBJ2-4; no reliable D call. The V and J ends lost 5 bases and 8 bases respectively, with 13 bases between them. The CDR3 extends over 13 amino acids. Germline loops: CDR1 MNHEY, CDR2 SVGAGI. CDR3 DNA sequence: TGTGCCAGCAGTCCCACAGAGGCGGACATTCAGTACTTC. Residues: CASSPTEADIQYF.

The chain is built from TRBV12-3 or TRBV12-4 and TRBJ1-2; possibly TRBD1 for D (5 bases). The V and J ends lost 3 bases and 10 bases respectively, with 9 bases between them. The CDR3 spans 11 residues. CDR3 in DNA: TGTGCCAGCAGTTTTACAGGAGACTACACCTTC. As protein: CASSFTGDYTF.